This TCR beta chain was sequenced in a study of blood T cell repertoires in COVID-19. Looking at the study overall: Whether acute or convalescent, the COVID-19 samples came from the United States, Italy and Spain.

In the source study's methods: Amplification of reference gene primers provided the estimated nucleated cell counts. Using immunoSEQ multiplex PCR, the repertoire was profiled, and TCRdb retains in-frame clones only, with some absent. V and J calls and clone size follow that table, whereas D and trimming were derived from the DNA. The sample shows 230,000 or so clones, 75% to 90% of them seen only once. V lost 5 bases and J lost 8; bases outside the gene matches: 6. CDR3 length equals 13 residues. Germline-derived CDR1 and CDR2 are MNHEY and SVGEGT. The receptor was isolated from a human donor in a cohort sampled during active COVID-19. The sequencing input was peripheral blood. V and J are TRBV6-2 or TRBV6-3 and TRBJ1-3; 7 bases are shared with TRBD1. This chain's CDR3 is CASSRQGPDTIYF. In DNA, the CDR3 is TGTGCCAGCAGTCGACAGGGTCCGGACACCATATATTTT.